The sequence of this TCR beta chain was determined in a study of T cell responses to AZD1222 COVID-19 vaccine. Study-wide results and limits: Clonal diversity was possibly underestimated, and the donors were mostly white British, with more females. The study found Spike-specific TCR breadth and depth rose after two AZD1222 doses. Across the whole spike, CD4 TCRs peaked at regions 160-218 and 743-854.

This clone was detected many times. Its antigen is not known. This CDR3 has 16 amino acids. The germline V gene encodes CDR1 MGHRA and CDR2 YSYEKL. V was pared by 2 bases and J by 4 bases, with 7 bases of the junction left unmatched. TCRdb keeps only in-frame clones here, not all; method: immunoSEQ multiplex PCR. Here the sample spans around 71,000 clones, roughly 82% being singletons. V is TRBV4-1 and J is TRBJ2-1, with 8 bases that match TRBD2. This receptor was obtained from an adult in good health. Sequenced here: peripheral blood, sampled on day 0 of AZD1222 vaccination. The CDR3 loop is CASSQRSSGGYNEQFF. The CDR3, as DNA: TGCGCCAGCAGCCAACGGTCGAGCGGGGGTTACAATGAGCAGTTCTTC.